This T cell receptor beta chain appears in the sequencing data of a study of vaccination effects on CD4 cells after COVID-19. With V trimmed by 6 bases and J by 2 bases, 11 bases remained unmatched. The germline CDR1 and CDR2 sequences are SNHLY and FYNNEI. This CDR3 has 16 amino acids. Details on this clone: What it binds is unknown.

Produced via immunoSEQ multiplex PCR; TCRdb's table is partial and in-frame only. The table shows about 14,000 clones, with about three quarters occurring only once. Antigen-specific CD4+ T cells were expanded (with viral peptide pools) by the ViraFEST assay ahead of sequencing. Investigators separated out CD4+ T cells once around 11 days of culture had passed. PCR showed that the person got SARS-CoV-2 infection at some point between March and December 2020. Each participant was given two doses of one vaccine (BNT162b2 or mRNA-1273). V gene TRBV2 combines with J gene TRBJ2-7; 9 bases align to TRBD1. The source material was CD4+ T cells from PBMCs cultured with HCoV-NL63 spike peptides, sampled after COVID-19 vaccination. This TCR came from a human donor who had a prior SARS-CoV-2 infection. The CDR3 here is CASRGGTGFGAYEQYF. The CDR3 DNA follows: TGTGCCAGCAGGGGGGGGACAGGGTTCGGCGCCTACGAGCAGTACTTC.